The entry below gives a single T cell receptor beta chain sequence along with its context. This specimen comes from a study of blood T cell repertoires in COVID-19. The overall study: COVID-19 samples from acute and convalescent phases originated in the United States, Italy and Spain. T cells, B-cell-depleted T cells, or PBMCs supplied cDNA or gDNA.

This CDR3 is built from 12 residues. Germline loops: CDR1 LGHDT, CDR2 YNNKEL (reference sequence). The V and J ends lost 0 bases and 7 bases respectively, with 6 bases between them. How the authors handled the data: Researchers report that nucleated cell counts were estimated from reference gene primer amplification. TCRdb keeps only in-frame clones here, not all; method: immunoSEQ multiplex PCR. Clone size and V and J calls were adopted from that table, with D and trimming inferred from the DNA. The sample holds about 200,000 clones, about 86% seen once. The sample comprised peripheral blood. This sequence was found in a woman aged 45-60 years with acute or convalescent COVID-19. The J gene is TRBJ1-2, the V gene TRBV3-1 (or the pseudogene TRBV3-2); no clear D. In DNA form, the CDR3 reads TGTGCCAGCAGCCAAGATGTCAGTGGCTACACCTTC. It yields the protein CASSQDVSGYTF.